The present entry profiles one T cell receptor (beta chain) with its context. The antigen is unknown. These data come from a study of CD8 T cells in ankylosing spondylitis. Study findings and constraints: Reactive arthritis synovial fluid and blood were previously reported to contain some motif variants. Ankylosing spondylitis blood seemed to carry a telltale TCR beta motif made of roughly eight highly homologous variants.

TCRdb re-called the 5' RACE reads through MiXCR, storing one row per CDR3 protein. The sample lists approximately 290,000 distinct CDR3 sequences; roughly 20% were seen once. The germline gives CDR1 DFQATT, CDR2 SNEGSKA (reference sequence). Deletions cut 6 bases from V and 2 bases from J, with 5 bases between. This CDR3 region has 10 residues. The chain combines TRBV20-1 with TRBJ2-7, with D uncertain. This TCR derives from a female donor with ankylosing spondylitis or in good health (not recorded which). Sequencing was performed on blood, either unsorted or a sorted T cell fraction (not recorded which). The CDR3: CSALAYEQYF. The CDR3 coding sequence is TGCAGTGCGCTAGCCTACGAGCAGTACTTC.